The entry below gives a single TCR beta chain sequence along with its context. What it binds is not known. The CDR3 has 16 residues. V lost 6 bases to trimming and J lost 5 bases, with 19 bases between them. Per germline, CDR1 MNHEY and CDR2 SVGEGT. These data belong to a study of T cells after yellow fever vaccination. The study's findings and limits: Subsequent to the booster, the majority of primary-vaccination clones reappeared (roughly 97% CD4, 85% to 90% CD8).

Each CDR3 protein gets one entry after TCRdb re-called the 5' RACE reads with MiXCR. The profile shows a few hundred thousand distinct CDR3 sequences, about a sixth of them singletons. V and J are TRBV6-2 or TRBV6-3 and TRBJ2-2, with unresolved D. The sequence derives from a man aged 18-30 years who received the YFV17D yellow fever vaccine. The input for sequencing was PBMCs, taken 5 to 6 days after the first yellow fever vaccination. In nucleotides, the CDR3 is TGTGCCAGCAGCGGTCAGGCGCCCTCTCTTACCGGGGAGCTGTTTTTT. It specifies CASSGQAPSLTGELFF.